Described below is a single T cell receptor beta chain sequence and its context. The target antigen is unknown. This specimen belongs to a study of T cell repertoires in ileal Crohn's disease. This sample's time point: neoterminal ileum biopsy at postoperative endoscopy, about 6 months after surgery. Points from the study as a whole: All patients with clonality above 26.8% had endoscopic recurrence.

The V segment lost 1 base and the J segment 8 bases; nucleotides outside the gene matches: 7. The V gene's germline CDR1 is SGHRS and CDR2 YFSETQ. The CDR3 is 15 amino acids. Some clones are missing from TCRdb's copy, which holds only in-frame ones; the method was immunoSEQ multiplex PCR. The sample consists of over 10,000 clones, 78% of them appearing once. The sequence was obtained from an adult with Crohn's disease. Material: ileal tissue. This rearrangement joins TRBV5-1 to TRBJ2-1; 9 nucleotides agree with TRBD1. The CDR3 DNA follows: TGCGCCAGCAGCTTGTCCGGGACAGGGACCCATGAGCAGTTCTTC. It codes for CASSLSGTGTHEQFF. Full variable domain (rest looked up from reference TRBV5-1 and TRBJ2-1): KAGVTQTPRYLIKTRGQQVTLSCSPISGHRSVSWYQQTPGQGLQFLFEYFSETQRNKGNFPGRFSGRQFSNSRSEMNVSTLELGDSALYLCASSLSGTGTHEQFFGPGTRLTVL.